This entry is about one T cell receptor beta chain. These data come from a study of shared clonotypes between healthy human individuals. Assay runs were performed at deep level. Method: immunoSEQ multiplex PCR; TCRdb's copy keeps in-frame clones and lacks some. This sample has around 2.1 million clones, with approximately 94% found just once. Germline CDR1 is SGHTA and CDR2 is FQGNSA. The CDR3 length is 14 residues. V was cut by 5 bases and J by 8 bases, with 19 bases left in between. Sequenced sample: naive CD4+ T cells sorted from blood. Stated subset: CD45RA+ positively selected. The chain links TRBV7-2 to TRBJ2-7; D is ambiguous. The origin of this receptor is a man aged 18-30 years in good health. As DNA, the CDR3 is TGTGCCAGCAGCCTGGACCCACTTGAAGATCAGCAGTACTTC. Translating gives CASSLDPLEDQQYF.